Listed below are T cell receptor beta chains from one sample, sequenced in a study of CD8+CD57+ T cells in acquired aplastic anemia. One entry per CDR3 protein results from TCRdb running MiXCR on the reads. Of around 500,000 distinct CDR3 sequences in the sample, around 33% were seen once. The sample taken for sequencing was sorted CD4+, CD8+, or CD8+CD57+ T cells (not recorded which) from PBMCs. These receptors all stem from a human donor with aplastic anemia. The CDR3 runs from the conserved cysteine through the conserved F or W. Fields, in order: clone size, J gene, D gene, V gene, CDR3 protein, CDR3 DNA. A D gene is named only where the DNA matches it firmly. Rows may omit the clone size; those that give it use once, few, many or a size class.

clone_size: -
j_call: TRBJ2-7
d_call: -
v_call: TRBV12-3/TRBV12-4
cdr3_aa: CASSFGTEQYF
cdr3_nt: TGTGCCAGCAGTTTTGGGACTGAGCAGTACTTC

clone_size: many
j_call: TRBJ2-7
d_call: TRBD2
v_call: TRBV10-2
cdr3_aa: CASSEAGGSYEQYF
cdr3_nt: TGCGCCAGCAGTGAGGCGGGAGGTTCCTACGAGCAGTACTTC

clone_size: -
j_call: TRBJ2-4
d_call: -
v_call: TRBV7-9
cdr3_aa: CASSPVWDQYF
cdr3_nt: TGTGCCAGCAGCCCTGTGTGGGATCAGTACTTC

clone_size: -
j_call: TRBJ2-1
d_call: -
v_call: TRBV24-1
cdr3_aa: CATSETSASSYNEQFF
cdr3_nt: TGTGCCACCAGTGAAACCAGCGCAAGCTCCTACAATGAGCAGTTCTTC

clone_size: -
j_call: TRBJ1-2
d_call: -
v_call: TRBV6-1
cdr3_aa: CASMWAYGYTF
cdr3_nt: TGTGCCAGCATGTGGGCCTATGGCTACACCTTC

clone_size: many
j_call: TRBJ1-2
d_call: TRBD1
v_call: TRBV7-8
cdr3_aa: CASMGQGANGYTF
cdr3_nt: TGTGCCAGCATGGGCCAGGGGGCGAATGGCTACACCTTC

clone_size: -
j_call: TRBJ1-2
d_call: -
v_call: TRBV28
cdr3_aa: CASRTGTRVGGYTF
cdr3_nt: TGTGCCAGCAGAACCGGGACACGGGTCGGCGGCTACACCTTC

clone_size: many
j_call: TRBJ2-2
d_call: -
v_call: TRBV24-1
cdr3_aa: CATSDLRFGRGLFF
cdr3_nt: TGTGCCACCAGTGATTTGCGGTTCGGCCGGGGGCTGTTTTTT

clone_size: -
j_call: TRBJ1-5
d_call: TRBD1
v_call: TRBV19
cdr3_aa: CASSSQTGGGRLWVQHF
cdr3_nt: TGTGCCAGTAGTAGCCAGACAGGGGGCGGAAGATTATGGGTCCAGCATTTT

clone_size: -
j_call: TRBJ2-7
d_call: TRBD1
v_call: TRBV3-1
cdr3_aa: CASSQRRQGTYEQYF
cdr3_nt: TGTGCCAGCAGCCAACGAAGACAGGGGACCTACGAGCAGTACTTC

clone_size: few
j_call: TRBJ1-2
d_call: TRBD1
v_call: TRBV6-1
cdr3_aa: CASSRRTGPYGYTF
cdr3_nt: TGTGCCAGCAGTCGAAGGACAGGACCCTATGGCTACACCTTC

clone_size: -
j_call: TRBJ1-1
d_call: TRBD1
v_call: TRBV5-1
cdr3_aa: CASSLRDRGDTEAFF
cdr3_nt: TGCGCCAGCAGCTTAAGGGACAGGGGGGACACTGAAGCTTTCTTT

clone_size: many
j_call: TRBJ1-2
d_call: -
v_call: TRBV6-1
cdr3_aa: CASRVGNYGYTF
cdr3_nt: TGTGCCAGCAGGGTGGGGAACTATGGCTACACCTTC

clone_size: -
j_call: TRBJ2-1
d_call: TRBD2
v_call: TRBV15
cdr3_aa: CATSRVVPSGGSEQFF
cdr3_nt: TGTGCCACCAGCAGAGTGGTTCCTAGCGGGGGTAGTGAGCAGTTCTTC

clone_size: many
j_call: TRBJ2-3
d_call: TRBD2
v_call: TRBV19
cdr3_aa: CASGGTSVPDTQYF
cdr3_nt: TGTGCCAGTGGGGGGACTAGCGTCCCAGATACGCAGTATTTT

clone_size: -
j_call: TRBJ2-1
d_call: -
v_call: TRBV6-5
cdr3_aa: CASSNILAEQFF
cdr3_nt: TGTGCCAGCAGTAACATACTAGCTGAGCAGTTCTTC

clone_size: many
j_call: TRBJ1-2
d_call: TRBD1
v_call: TRBV7-2
cdr3_aa: CASSLTPGQGDRGF
cdr3_nt: TGTGCCAGCAGCTTAACCCCGGGGCAGGGGGACAGGGGCTTC

clone_size: -
j_call: TRBJ1-1
d_call: -
v_call: TRBV6-1
cdr3_aa: CASGLFTGNAEAFF
cdr3_nt: TGTGCCAGCGGGTTGTTTACAGGGAACGCTGAAGCTTTCTTT

clone_size: -
j_call: TRBJ1-6
d_call: -
v_call: TRBV6-5
cdr3_aa: CASSYSGPSLGSPLHF
cdr3_nt: TGTGCCAGCAGTTACTCAGGACCCTCCCTAGGTTCACCCCTCCACTTT

clone_size: -
j_call: TRBJ1-1
d_call: -
v_call: TRBV9
cdr3_aa: CASSVGSAIMNTGAFF
cdr3_nt: TGTGCCAGCAGCGTAGGGAGCGCGATTATGAACACTGGAGCTTTCTTT

clone_size: many
j_call: TRBJ1-5
d_call: TRBD1
v_call: TRBV20-1
cdr3_aa: CSARWPGQGLGQPQHF
cdr3_nt: TGCAGTGCCAGATGGCCGGGACAGGGGCTGGGTCAGCCCCAGCATTTT

clone_size: many
j_call: TRBJ1-6
d_call: TRBD1
v_call: TRBV9
cdr3_aa: CASSANRGLDNSPLHF
cdr3_nt: TGTGCCAGCAGCGCAAACAGGGGGTTAGACAATTCACCCCTCCACTTT

clone_size: -
j_call: TRBJ2-7
d_call: -
v_call: TRBV27
cdr3_aa: CASSLRYPYEQYF
cdr3_nt: TGTGCCAGCAGTTTACGCTACCCCTACGAGCAGTACTTC

clone_size: -
j_call: TRBJ2-3
d_call: -
v_call: TRBV2
cdr3_aa: CASSEYLQGGTQYF
cdr3_nt: TGTGCCAGCAGTGAATATCTCCAGGGGGGCACGCAGTATTTT

clone_size: -
j_call: TRBJ2-1
d_call: -
v_call: TRBV7-8
cdr3_aa: CASSLYGGVSKEQFF
cdr3_nt: TGTGCCAGCAGCTTGTACGGGGGAGTATCTAAAGAGCAGTTCTTC

clone_size: many
j_call: TRBJ1-6
d_call: -
v_call: TRBV7-2
cdr3_aa: CASSLGEGRYNSPLHF
cdr3_nt: TGTGCCAGCAGCTTAGGTGAGGGACGGTATAATTCACCCCTCCACTTT

clone_size: -
j_call: TRBJ1-2
d_call: -
v_call: TRBV15
cdr3_aa: CATSSLQGINGYTF
cdr3_nt: TGTGCCACCAGCTCGCTCCAGGGGATCAACGGCTACACCTTC

clone_size: many
j_call: TRBJ2-7
d_call: TRBD2
v_call: TRBV20-1
cdr3_aa: CSAQGLGEYEQYF
cdr3_nt: TGCAGTGCTCAAGGACTAGGGGAATACGAGCAGTACTTC

clone_size: many
j_call: TRBJ2-7
d_call: -
v_call: TRBV7-6
cdr3_aa: CASSSIRWGDGYEQYF
cdr3_nt: TGTGCCAGCAGCTCAATAAGGTGGGGGGACGGGTACGAGCAGTACTTC

clone_size: -
j_call: TRBJ1-5
d_call: TRBD1
v_call: TRBV5-1
cdr3_aa: CASSLTLGQGRPQHF
cdr3_nt: TGCGCCAGCAGCTTGACGCTGGGACAGGGACGGCCCCAGCATTTT

clone_size: many
j_call: TRBJ2-7
d_call: TRBD2
v_call: TRBV19
cdr3_aa: CASSWSSGSSYEQYF
cdr3_nt: TGTGCCAGTAGTTGGTCTAGCGGGAGTTCCTACGAGCAGTACTTC

clone_size: -
j_call: TRBJ2-7
d_call: -
v_call: TRBV10-3
cdr3_aa: CAISESFMGAYEQYF
cdr3_nt: TGTGCCATCAGTGAGTCGTTCATGGGAGCCTACGAGCAGTACTTC

clone_size: -
j_call: TRBJ1-4
d_call: -
v_call: TRBV5-1
cdr3_aa: CASSGNPGGNEKLFF
cdr3_nt: TGCGCCAGCAGCGGAAACCCGGGAGGTAATGAAAAACTGTTTTTT

clone_size: -
j_call: TRBJ2-2
d_call: -
v_call: TRBV13
cdr3_aa: CTSSLPARTGELFF
cdr3_nt: TGTACCAGCAGCCTCCCAGCGCGCACCGGGGAGCTGTTTTTT

clone_size: -
j_call: TRBJ2-7
d_call: -
v_call: TRBV10-3
cdr3_aa: CASSPVCQFMGRQYF
cdr3_nt: TGTGCCAGCAGCCCGGTCTGTCAATTCATGGGGAGGCAGTACTTC

clone_size: many
j_call: TRBJ2-7
d_call: TRBD2
v_call: TRBV7-2
cdr3_aa: CASSFGTKVEFEYF
cdr3_nt: TGTGCCAGCAGCTTCGGGACTAAGGTGGAATTCGAGTACTTC

clone_size: many
j_call: TRBJ2-7
d_call: TRBD2
v_call: TRBV20-1
cdr3_aa: CSAPGTSLAYEQYF
cdr3_nt: TGCAGTGCACCTGGGACTAGCTTAGCCTACGAGCAGTACTTC

clone_size: few
j_call: TRBJ1-6
d_call: -
v_call: TRBV5-6
cdr3_aa: CASTPGRGSYNSPLHF
cdr3_nt: TGTGCCAGCACCCCGGGTCGGGGCTCCTATAATTCACCCCTCCACTTT

clone_size: -
j_call: TRBJ2-5
d_call: TRBD1
v_call: TRBV6-1
cdr3_aa: CASSLRTGSQETQYF
cdr3_nt: TGTGCCAGCAGCCTAAGGACAGGGAGCCAAGAGACCCAGTACTTC

clone_size: many
j_call: TRBJ1-3
d_call: -
v_call: TRBV7-9
cdr3_aa: CASSTSTGGNTIYF
cdr3_nt: TGTGCCAGCAGCACATCGACGGGGGGAAACACCATATATTTT

clone_size: many
j_call: TRBJ2-2
d_call: TRBD2
v_call: TRBV19
cdr3_aa: CASSGRWDTGELFF
cdr3_nt: TGTGCCAGTAGCGGGAGGTGGGACACCGGGGAGCTGTTTTTT